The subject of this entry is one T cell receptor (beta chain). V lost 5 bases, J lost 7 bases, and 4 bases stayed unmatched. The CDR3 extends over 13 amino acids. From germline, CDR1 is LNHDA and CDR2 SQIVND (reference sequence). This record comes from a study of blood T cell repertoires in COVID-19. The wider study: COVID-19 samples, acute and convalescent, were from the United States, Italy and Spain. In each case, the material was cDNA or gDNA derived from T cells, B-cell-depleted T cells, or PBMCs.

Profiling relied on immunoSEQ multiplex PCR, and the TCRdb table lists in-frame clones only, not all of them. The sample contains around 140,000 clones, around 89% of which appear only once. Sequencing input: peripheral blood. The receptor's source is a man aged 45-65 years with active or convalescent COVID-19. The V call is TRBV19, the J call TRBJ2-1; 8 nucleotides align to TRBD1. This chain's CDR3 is CASSWQGANEQFF. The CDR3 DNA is TGTGCCAGTAGTTGGCAGGGGGCGAATGAGCAGTTCTTC.